The T cell receptor (beta chain) described here comes from a study of T cells in localized non-small cell lung cancer. Findings of the study overall: One tumor region alone was sequenced, and heterogeneity therefore remains possible. Adjacent lung was found to contain a median roughly 60 of the top 100 tumor clones.

Points on this clone: Antigen unknown.

Some clones are missing from TCRdb's copy, which holds only in-frame ones; the method was immunoSEQ multiplex PCR. The sample has approximately 46,000 clones, around 86% seen once. This clonotype originated in a man aged 40-75 years with stage III lung adenocarcinoma. This specimen was peripheral blood mononuclear cells, taken before any cancer treatment.

CDR3 sequence (DNA): TGTGCCAGCAGTGAGATGAACAGGGGAACCTATAATTCACCCCTCCACTTT. Amino acid sequence: CASSEMNRGTYNSPLHF. V gene TRBV2 combines with J gene TRBJ1-6, with TRBD1 matching over 7 bases. The CDR3 is 17 amino acids. CDR1 and CDR2 (germline): SNHLY, FYNNEI. The trim removed 3 bases at V and 2 bases at J, leaving 7 bases unmatched.